This T cell receptor (beta chain) appears in the sequencing data of a study of shared clonotypes between healthy human individuals. Splitting of each subset's genomic DNA was done evenly across several immunoSEQ plates. Original processing methods: Without quality scores, immunoSEQ junctional reads could not be filtered like full-length reads. Only in-frame clones appear in the TCRdb table, and some are missing; sequencing was by immunoSEQ multiplex PCR. That table supplies the V and J calls and clone size; D and trimming were determined from the DNA. The top ten hold about 2% of the sample, which has approximately 720,000 clones, 55% to 75% seen once. The TCR originated in a woman aged 25 to 39 in good health. Sequenced sample: memory CD4+ T cells sorted from blood. Subset in this sample: CD45RA-negative fraction.

CDR3 nucleotide sequence: TGCGCCAGCAGTCTTGGAAACACCATATATTTT. This translates into CASSLGNTIYF. The V call is TRBV10-1, the J call TRBJ1-3; D uncertain. V shed 5 bases and J shed 3 bases, with 2 bases lying between them. Germline CDR1 WNHNN, CDR2 SYGVQD (reference sequence). The CDR3 extends over 11 amino acids.